The T cell receptor (beta chain) described here comes from a study of control samples from healthy donors and cancer patients. V trimming: 4 bases; J trimming: 5 bases; junction bases outside the gene matches: 7. CDR1 is SGHRS and CDR2 is YFSETQ in the germline V gene. There are 15 residues in the CDR3. Method: immunoSEQ multiplex PCR; TCRdb's copy keeps in-frame clones and lacks some. Found here are roughly 120,000 clones, 85% to 95% of them singletons; the top ten hold around 2.5%. The J gene is TRBJ1-3, the V gene TRBV5-1, with TRBD1 matching 9 bases. The TCR was taken from a man aged 25-40 years in good health. Sample: blood. CDR3 region: CASSKDRGDRNTIYF. The CDR3 region has the DNA TGCGCCAGCAGCAAGGACAGGGGAGATAGAAACACCATATATTTT.